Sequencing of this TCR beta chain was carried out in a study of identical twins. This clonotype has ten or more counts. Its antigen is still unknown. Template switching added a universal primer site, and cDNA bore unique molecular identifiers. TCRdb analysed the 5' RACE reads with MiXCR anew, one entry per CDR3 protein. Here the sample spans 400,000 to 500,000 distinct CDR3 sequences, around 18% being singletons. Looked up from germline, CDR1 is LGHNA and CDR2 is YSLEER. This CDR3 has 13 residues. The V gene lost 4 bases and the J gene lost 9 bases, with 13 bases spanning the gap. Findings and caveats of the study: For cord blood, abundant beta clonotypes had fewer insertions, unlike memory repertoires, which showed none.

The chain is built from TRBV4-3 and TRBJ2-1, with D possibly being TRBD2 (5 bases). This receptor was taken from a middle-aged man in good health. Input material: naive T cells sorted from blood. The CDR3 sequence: CASSLKEGVEQFF. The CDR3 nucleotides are TGCGCCAGCAGCCTAAAAGAGGGCGTTGAGCAGTTCTTC.